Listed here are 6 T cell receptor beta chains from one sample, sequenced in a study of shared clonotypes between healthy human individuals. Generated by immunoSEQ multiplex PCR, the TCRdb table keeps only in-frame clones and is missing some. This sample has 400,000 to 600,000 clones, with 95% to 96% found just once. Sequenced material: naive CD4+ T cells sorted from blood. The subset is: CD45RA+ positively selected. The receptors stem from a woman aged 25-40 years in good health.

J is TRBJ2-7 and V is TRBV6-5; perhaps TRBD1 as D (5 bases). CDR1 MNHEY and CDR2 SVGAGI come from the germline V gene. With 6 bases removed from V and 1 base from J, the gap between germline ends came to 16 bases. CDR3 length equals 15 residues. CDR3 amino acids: CASSPRTTSSYEQYF. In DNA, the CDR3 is TGTGCCAGCAGCCCTCGGACAACTTCATCCTACGAGCAGTACTTC.

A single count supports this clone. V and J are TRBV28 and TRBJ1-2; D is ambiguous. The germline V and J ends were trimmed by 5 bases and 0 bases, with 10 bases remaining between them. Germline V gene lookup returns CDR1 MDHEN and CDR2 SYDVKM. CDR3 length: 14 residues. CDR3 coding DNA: TGTGCCAGCAGTACACCCAACCCTAACTATGGCTACACCTTC. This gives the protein CASSTPNPNYGYTF.

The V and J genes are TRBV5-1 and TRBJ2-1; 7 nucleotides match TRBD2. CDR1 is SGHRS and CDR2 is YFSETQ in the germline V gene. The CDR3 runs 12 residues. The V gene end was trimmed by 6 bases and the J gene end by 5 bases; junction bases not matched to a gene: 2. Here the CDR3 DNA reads TGCGCCAGCACCCGGGGGGACAATGAGCAGTTCTTC. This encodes CASTRGDNEQFF.

CDR3 sequence (DNA): TGTGCCAGCAGCTTAGGATTCGGCGGTACCTACGAGCAGTACTTC. Translated, it gives CASSLGFGGTYEQYF. The chain recombines TRBV11-3 with TRBJ2-7; D not resolved. The CDR3 has 15 amino acids. Germline CDR1 SGHNT, CDR2 YENEEA. Between the trimmed V and J ends, which lost 1 base and 2 bases, there was a span of 12 bases.

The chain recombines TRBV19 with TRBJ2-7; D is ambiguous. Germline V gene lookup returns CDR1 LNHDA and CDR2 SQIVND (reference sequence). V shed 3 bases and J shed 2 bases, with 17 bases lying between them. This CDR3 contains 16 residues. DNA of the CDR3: TGTGCCAGTAGTATTGAGGACGGAGACACAACCTACGAGCAGTACTTC. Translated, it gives CASSIEDGDTTYEQYF.

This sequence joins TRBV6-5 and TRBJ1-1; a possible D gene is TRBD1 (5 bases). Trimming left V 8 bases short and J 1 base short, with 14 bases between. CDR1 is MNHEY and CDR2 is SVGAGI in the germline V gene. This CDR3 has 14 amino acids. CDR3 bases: TGTGCCAGCGGCCTGGGACTCCCGAACACTGAAGCTTTCTTT. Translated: CASGLGLPNTEAFF.